One TCR beta chain is described in this entry. Antigen: not known. This CDR3 has 13 residues. Deletions cut 3 bases from V and 3 bases from J, with 6 bases between. This entry belongs to a study of T cell responses to AZD1222 COVID-19 vaccine. Notes on the study in general: The study identified only five to seven AZD1222 recipients as seropositive at baseline.

Clones were sequenced by immunoSEQ multiplex PCR, and TCRdb holds only the in-frame ones, with some missing. Of about 75,000 clones listed, 88% are singletons. The sample in question was peripheral blood, obtained 28 days after the second dose of the MenACWY control vaccine. The sequence was collected from an adult who received the MenACWY meningococcal vaccine as a control. This chain joins TRBV12-3 or TRBV12-4 and TRBJ2-4, with no clear D. CDR3 amino acids: CASSFLGKNIQYF. The CDR3 nucleotides read TGTGCCAGCAGTTTCTTAGGCAAAAACATTCAGTACTTC.